This T cell receptor (beta chain) was profiled in a study of T cell responses to AZD1222 COVID-19 vaccine. On this clone: The target antigen is unknown.

The CDR3 consists of 16 residues. The J segment lost 6 bases and the V segment lost 0 bases, leaving 9 bases of the junction unmatched. Germline values: CDR1 SGHRS, CDR2 YFSETQ. The assay was immunoSEQ multiplex PCR, and TCRdb's table has in-frame clones only and misses some. The sample carries approximately 64,000 clones, 80% to 95% recorded once. Overall study findings and caveats: Unmutated variant regions are reportedly targeted by nearly half of spike-specific TCRs. Repertoires in all cases were sampled only once the peak T cell response had passed. Spike-specific TCR breadth and depth went up after people got two AZD1222 doses. Females outnumbered males among donors, who were mostly white British; clonal diversity was possibly underestimated.

The rearrangement uses TRBV5-1 and TRBJ2-7, with 10 bases matching TRBD2. This TCR was recovered from an adult who received the MenACWY meningococcal vaccine as a control. The source was peripheral blood, collected 28 days after the second dose of the MenACWY control vaccine. In DNA form, the CDR3 reads TGCGCCAGCAGCTTGGGTCTAGCGGGAGTCTCGGGCGAGCAGTACTTC. Amino acids: CASSLGLAGVSGEQYF.